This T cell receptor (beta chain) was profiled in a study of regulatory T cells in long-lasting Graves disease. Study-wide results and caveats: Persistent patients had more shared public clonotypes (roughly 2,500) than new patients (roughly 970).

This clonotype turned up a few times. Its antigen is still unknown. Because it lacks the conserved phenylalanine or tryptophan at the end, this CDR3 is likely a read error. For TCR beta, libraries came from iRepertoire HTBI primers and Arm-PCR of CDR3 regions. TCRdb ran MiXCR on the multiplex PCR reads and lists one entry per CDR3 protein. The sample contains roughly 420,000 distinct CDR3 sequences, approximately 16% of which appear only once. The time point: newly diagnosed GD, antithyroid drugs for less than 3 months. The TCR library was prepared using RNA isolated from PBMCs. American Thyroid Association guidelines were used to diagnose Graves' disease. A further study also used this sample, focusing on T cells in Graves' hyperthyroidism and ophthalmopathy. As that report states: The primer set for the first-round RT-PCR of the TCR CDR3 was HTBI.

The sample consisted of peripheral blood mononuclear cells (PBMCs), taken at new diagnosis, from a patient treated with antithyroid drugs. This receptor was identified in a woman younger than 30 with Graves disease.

CDR3 loop: CASSPPLKRGGGEQYL. Here the CDR3 DNA reads TGTGCCAGCAGTCCCCCCCTAAAGCGGGGTGGGGGCGAGCAGTACCTC. The chain links TRBV6-1 to TRBJ2-7, with TRBD2 matching 7 bases. Germline V gene data show CDR1 as MNHNS and CDR2 as SASEGT. J was trimmed by 6 bases and V by 5 bases; bases with no gene match: 16. This CDR3 is 16 amino acids long.